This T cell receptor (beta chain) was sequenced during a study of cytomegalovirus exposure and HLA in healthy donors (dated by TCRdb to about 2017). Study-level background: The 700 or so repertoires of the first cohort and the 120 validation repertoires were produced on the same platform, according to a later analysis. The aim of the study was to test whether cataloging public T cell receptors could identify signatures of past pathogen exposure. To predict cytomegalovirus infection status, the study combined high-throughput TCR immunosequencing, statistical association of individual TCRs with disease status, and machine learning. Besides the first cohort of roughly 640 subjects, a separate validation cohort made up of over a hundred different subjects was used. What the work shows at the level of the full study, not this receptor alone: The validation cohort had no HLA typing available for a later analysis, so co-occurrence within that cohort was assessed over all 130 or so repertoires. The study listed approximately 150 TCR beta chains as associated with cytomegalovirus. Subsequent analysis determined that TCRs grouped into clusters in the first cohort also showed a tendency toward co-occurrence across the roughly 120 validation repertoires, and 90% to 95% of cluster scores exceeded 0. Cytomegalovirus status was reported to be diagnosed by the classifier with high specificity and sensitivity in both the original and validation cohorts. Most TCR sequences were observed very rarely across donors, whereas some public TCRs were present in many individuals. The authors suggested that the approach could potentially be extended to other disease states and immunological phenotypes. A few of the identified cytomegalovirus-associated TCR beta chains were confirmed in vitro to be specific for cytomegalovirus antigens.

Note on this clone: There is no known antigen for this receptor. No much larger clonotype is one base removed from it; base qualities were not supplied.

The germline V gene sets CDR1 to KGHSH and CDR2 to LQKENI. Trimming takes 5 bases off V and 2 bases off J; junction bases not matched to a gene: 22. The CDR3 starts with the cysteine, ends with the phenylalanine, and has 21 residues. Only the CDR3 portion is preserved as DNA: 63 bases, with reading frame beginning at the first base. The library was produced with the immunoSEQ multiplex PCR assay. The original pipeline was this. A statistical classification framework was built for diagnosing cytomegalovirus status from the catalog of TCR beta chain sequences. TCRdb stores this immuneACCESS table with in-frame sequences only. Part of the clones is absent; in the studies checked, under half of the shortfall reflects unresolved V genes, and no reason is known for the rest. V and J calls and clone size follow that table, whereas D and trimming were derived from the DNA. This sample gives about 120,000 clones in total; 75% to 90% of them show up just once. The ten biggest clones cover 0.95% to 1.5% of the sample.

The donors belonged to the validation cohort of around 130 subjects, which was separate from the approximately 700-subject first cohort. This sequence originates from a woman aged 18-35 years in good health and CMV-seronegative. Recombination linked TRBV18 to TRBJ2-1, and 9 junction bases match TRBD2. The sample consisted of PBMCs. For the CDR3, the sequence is CASSGNGGAGETSGTYNEQFF. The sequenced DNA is TGTGCCAGCTCAGGTAACGGGGGGGCAGGAGAGACTAGCGGAACCTACAATGAGCAGTTCTTC. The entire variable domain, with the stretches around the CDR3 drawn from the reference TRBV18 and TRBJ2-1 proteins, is NAGVMQNPRHLVRRRGQEARLRCSPMKGHSHVYWYRQLPEEGLKFMVYLQKENIIDESGMPKERFSAEFPKEGPSILRIQQVVRGDSAAYFCASSGNGGAGETSGTYNEQFFGPGTRLTVL.